This paragraph covers one T cell receptor beta chain sequence. Its cognate antigen is unknown. Both 60 Vbeta primers and 13 Jbeta primers went into the PCR. The protocol was immunoSEQ multiplex PCR, while the TCRdb copy is restricted to in-frame clones and leaves out a portion. Here the sample spans 60,000 to 90,000 clones, roughly 67% being singletons. The data stem from a study of cytomegalovirus exposure and HLA in healthy donors. Study conclusions and caveats: Most TCR sequences were seen very rarely across donors, but some public TCRs occurred in many.

At the time of sampling, donors were nominally healthy, though unrecorded immune exposures were likely. Sequences were obtained from PBMCs. The receptor comes from a man in his forties in good health and CMV-seropositive.

CDR3 amino acids: CASSLTLTGGGSGTDTQYF. The CDR3 region has the DNA TGTGCCAGCAGCTTAACCCTCACTGGTGGCGGGAGTGGCACAGATACGCAGTATTTT. The rearrangement joins TRBV7-3 to TRBJ2-3, with 7 bases that match TRBD2. The germline CDR1 and CDR2 sequences are SGHTA and FQGTGA. The CDR3 extends over 19 amino acids. Trimming removed 0 bases from V and 1 base from J; junction bases left unmatched: 13.